The T cell receptor beta chain under discussion was sequenced for a study of CD8+ T cells in alopecia areata. In the study overall: The drug, oral tofacitinib, was given to treated patients at 5 to 10 mg twice daily. Study-level findings and limits: Scalp and blood retained many expanded lesional clones during tofacitinib. Clarity of TCR sharing across patients fell short of that in mice, possibly HLA-related. Researchers say the link of baseline CD8+ expansion to response remains uncertain, with one nonresponder.

As regards this clone: Its target is not known.

Reverse transcribed after extraction, RNA yielded cDNA as the sequencing template. Sequenced by immunoSEQ multiplex PCR; TCRdb stores in-frame clones only, minus some. This table has some 80,000 clones, roughly 70% appearing once. The CDR3 sequence is 15 residues long. The ends were cut back, 1 base at V and 7 bases at J, with 16 bases in the middle. CDR1 is MGHRA, CDR2 YSYEKL, per germline. Described treatment: oral pan-JAK inhibitor, 5-10 mg twice daily. The source of this sequence is a human donor with alopecia areata. The J gene is TRBJ1-1, the V gene TRBV4-1; D ambiguous. The source was CD8+ T cells sorted from blood, collected at week 24, from a patient treated with tofacitinib. CDR3 sequence: CASSQGMRQLNEAFF. The CDR3 DNA sequence: TGCGCCAGCAGCCAAGGTATGAGGCAGTTAAATGAAGCTTTCTTT.